One T cell receptor beta chain is described in this entry. CDR3 size: 17 residues. Germline CDR1 reads MNHNS; CDR2 reads SASEGT. V dropped 4 bases and J dropped 1 base, with 16 bases sitting between them. The sample belongs to a study of blood T cell repertoires in COVID-19. The authors' processing: Estimation of nucleated cell counts relied on the amplification of reference gene primers. Produced via immunoSEQ multiplex PCR; TCRdb's table is partial and in-frame only. That table is the source of V, J and clone size, and D and trimming were worked out from the DNA. Here the sample spans some 32,000 clones, 87% being singletons.

The TCR was taken from a man aged 55 to 70 with active COVID-19. The rearrangement links TRBV6-1 to TRBJ1-4; D possibly corresponds to TRBD1 (6 bases). Sample: peripheral blood. The CDR3 protein is CASSGGLWSGTNEKLFF. The DNA of the CDR3 is TGTGCCAGCAGTGGGGGGCTTTGGAGCGGAACTAATGAAAAACTGTTTTTT.